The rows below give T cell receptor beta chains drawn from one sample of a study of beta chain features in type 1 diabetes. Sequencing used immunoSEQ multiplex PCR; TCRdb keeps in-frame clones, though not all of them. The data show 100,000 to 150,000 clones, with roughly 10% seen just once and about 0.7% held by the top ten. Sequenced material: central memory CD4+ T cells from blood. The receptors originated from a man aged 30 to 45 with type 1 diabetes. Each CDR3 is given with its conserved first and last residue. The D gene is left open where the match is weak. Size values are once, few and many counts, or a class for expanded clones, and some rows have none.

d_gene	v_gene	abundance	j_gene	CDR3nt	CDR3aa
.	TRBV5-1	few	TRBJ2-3	TGCGCCAGCAGCGCAGTAGTGGGCCCCCCAGATACGCAGTATTTT	CASSAVVGPPDTQYF
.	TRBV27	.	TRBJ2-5	TGTGCCAGCAGTTTAATGGCGGGGACCATGGAGACCCAGTACTTC	CASSLMAGTMETQYF
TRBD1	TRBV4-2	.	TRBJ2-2	TGTGCCAGCAGCCAAGGATCGCAGGGGGAAGCGAACACCGGGGAGCTGTCTTTT	CASSQGSQGEANTGELSF
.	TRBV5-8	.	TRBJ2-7	TGTGCCAGCAGCCTCCACCCCGGGACATCCGTCGAGCAGTACTTC	CASSLHPGTSVEQYF
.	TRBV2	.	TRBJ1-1	TGTGCCAGCGTGGAGGGAGTTGAAGCTTTCTTT	CASVEGVEAFF
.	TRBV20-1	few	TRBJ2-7	TGCAGTGCCCGGCGGGGAAACGAGCAGTACTTC	CSARRGNEQYF
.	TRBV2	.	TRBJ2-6	TGTGCCAGCAGTATAAGGACTGGGAACGTCCTGACTTTC	CASSIRTGNVLTF
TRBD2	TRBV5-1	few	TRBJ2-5	TGCGCCAGCAGCCTATACAGCGGGGAGGAAGAGACCCAGTACTTC	CASSLYSGEEETQYF
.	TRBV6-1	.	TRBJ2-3	TGTGCCAGCAGCGGACACACAGATACGCAGTATTTT	CASSGHTDTQYF
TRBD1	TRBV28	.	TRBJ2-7	TGTGCCAGCAGATTCGGGACAGAAACCTACGAGCAGTACTTC	CASRFGTETYEQYF
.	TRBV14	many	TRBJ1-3	TGTGCCAGCAGCCAGTCAGGCAGTGGAAACACCATATATTTT	CASSQSGSGNTIYF
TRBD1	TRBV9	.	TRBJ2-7	TGTGCCAGCAGCGGCGGACAGGAGAAATACGAGCAGTACTTC	CASSGGQEKYEQYF
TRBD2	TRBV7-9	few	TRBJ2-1	TGTGCCAGCAGCACCGAACCGGGACTAGGGAAAAATGAGCAGTTCTTC	CASSTEPGLGKNEQFF
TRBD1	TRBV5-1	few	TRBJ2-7	TGCGCCAGCAGCTTGCGGGGACAGGGGATCAACGAGCAGTACTTC	CASSLRGQGINEQYF
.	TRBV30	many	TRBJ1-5	TGTGCCTGGAGTACGAGACAGAATAGCAATCAGCCCCAGCATTTT	CAWSTRQNSNQPQHF
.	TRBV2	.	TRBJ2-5	TGTGCCAGCGTAGTACGGGACGGAGGGCAAGAGACCCAGTACTTC	CASVVRDGGQETQYF